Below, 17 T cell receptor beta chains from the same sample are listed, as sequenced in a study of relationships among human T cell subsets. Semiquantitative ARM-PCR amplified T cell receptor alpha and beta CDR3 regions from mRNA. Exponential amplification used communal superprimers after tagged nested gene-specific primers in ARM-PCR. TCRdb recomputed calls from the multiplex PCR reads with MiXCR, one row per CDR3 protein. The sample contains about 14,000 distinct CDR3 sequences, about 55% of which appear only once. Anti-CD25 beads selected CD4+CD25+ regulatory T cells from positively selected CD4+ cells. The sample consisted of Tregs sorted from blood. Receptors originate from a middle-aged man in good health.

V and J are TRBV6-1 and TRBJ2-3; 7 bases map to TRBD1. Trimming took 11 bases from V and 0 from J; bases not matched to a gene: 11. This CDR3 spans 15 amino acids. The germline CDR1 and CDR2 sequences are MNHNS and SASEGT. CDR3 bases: TGTGCCGGCCAAAGGGGGCAGACTAGCACAGATACGCAGTATTTT. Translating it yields CAGQRGQTSTDTQYF.

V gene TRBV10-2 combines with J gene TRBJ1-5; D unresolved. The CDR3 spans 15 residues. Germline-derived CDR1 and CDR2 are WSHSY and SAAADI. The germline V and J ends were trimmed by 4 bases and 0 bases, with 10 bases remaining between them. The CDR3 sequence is CASSVGFYSNQPQHF. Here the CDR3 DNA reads TGCGCCAGCAGTGTCGGTTTCTATAGCAATCAGCCCCAGCATTTT.

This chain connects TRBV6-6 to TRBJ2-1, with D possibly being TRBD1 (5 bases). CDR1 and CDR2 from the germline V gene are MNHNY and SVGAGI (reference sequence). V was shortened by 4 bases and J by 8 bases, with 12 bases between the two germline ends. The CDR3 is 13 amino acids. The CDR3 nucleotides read TGTGCCAGCAGTTCCCCCCAGGGTTATGAGCAGTTCTTC. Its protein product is CASSSPQGYEQFF.

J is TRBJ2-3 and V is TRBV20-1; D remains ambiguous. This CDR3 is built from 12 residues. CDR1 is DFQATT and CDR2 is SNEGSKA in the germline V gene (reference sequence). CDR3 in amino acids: CSADLFTDTQYF. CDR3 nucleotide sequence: TGCAGCGCGGACCTCTTCACAGATACGCAGTATTTT.

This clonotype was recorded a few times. CDR3 DNA: TGTGCCAGCAGCCCCGGGGACAGGGAGGGTCATGAGCAGTTCTTC. It is translated as CASSPGDREGHEQFF. The rearrangement joins TRBV12-3 or TRBV12-4 to TRBJ2-1, with 9 bases aligning to TRBD1. The CDR3 is 15 amino acids. J lost 8 bases, V lost 6 bases, and 11 bases had no gene match.

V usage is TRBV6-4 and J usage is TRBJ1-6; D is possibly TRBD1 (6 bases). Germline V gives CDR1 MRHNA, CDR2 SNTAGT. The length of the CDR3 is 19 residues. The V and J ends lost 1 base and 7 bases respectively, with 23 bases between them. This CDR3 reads CASSDFGRSPGAWNSPLHF. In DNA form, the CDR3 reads TGTGCCAGCAGTGACTTCGGACGCAGTCCGGGGGCCTGGAATTCACCCCTCCACTTT.

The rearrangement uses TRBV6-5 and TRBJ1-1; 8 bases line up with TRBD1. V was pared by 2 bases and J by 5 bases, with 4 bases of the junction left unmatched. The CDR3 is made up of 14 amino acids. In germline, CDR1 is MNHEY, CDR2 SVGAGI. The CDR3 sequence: CASSYLTGVTEAFF. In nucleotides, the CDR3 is TGTGCCAGCAGTTACCTGACAGGGGTAACTGAAGCTTTCTTT.

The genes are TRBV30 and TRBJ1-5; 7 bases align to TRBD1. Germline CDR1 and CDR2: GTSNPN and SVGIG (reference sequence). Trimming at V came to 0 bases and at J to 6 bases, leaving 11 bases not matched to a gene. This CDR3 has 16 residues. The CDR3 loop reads CAWSVHSGGVGQPQHF. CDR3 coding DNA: TGTGCCTGGAGTGTACACTCAGGGGGTGTCGGTCAGCCCCAGCATTTT.

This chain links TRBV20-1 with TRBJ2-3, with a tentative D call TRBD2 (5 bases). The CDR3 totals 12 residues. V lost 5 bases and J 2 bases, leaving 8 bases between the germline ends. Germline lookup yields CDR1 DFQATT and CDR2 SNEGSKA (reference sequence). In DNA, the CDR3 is TGCAGTGCTGTGGACTTCACAGATACGCAGTATTTT. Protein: CSAVDFTDTQYF.

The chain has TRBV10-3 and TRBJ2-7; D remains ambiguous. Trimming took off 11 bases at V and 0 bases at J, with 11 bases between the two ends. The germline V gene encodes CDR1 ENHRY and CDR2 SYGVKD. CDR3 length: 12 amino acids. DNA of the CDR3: TGTGCCTCGAGAGACAACTCCTACGAGCAGTACTTC. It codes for CASRDNSYEQYF.

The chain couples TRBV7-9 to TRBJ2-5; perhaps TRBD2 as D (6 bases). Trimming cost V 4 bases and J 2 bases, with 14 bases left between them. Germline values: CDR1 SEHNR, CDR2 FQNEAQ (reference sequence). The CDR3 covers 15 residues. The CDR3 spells CASSSGLSYQETQYF. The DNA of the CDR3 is TGTGCCAGCAGCTCCGGACTAAGTTATCAAGAGACCCAGTACTTC.

The CDR3 coding sequence is TGTGCCAGCAGCACCGGACAGGGCTCCTACGAGCAGTACTTC. Translation: CASSTGQGSYEQYF. J is TRBJ2-7 and V is TRBV7-9; 8 bases are shared with TRBD1. Per germline, CDR1 SEHNR and CDR2 FQNEAQ (reference sequence). V dropped 5 bases and J dropped 0; count of bases not matched to a gene: 3. The CDR3 is made up of 14 amino acids.

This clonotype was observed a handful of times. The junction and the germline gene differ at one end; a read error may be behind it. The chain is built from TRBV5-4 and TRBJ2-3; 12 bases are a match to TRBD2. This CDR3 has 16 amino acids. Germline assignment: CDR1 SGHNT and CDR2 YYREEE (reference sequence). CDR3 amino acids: CASSGPGLAGTDTQYF. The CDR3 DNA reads TGCGCCAGCAGCGGACCGGGACTAGCGGGTACAGATACGCAGTATTTT.

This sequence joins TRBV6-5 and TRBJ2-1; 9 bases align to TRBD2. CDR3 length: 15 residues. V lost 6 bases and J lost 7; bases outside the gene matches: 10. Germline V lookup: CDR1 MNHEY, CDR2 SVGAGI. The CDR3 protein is CASSDGAGGRNEQFF. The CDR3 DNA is TGTGCCAGCAGCGACGGGGCGGGAGGGCGGAATGAGCAGTTCTTC.

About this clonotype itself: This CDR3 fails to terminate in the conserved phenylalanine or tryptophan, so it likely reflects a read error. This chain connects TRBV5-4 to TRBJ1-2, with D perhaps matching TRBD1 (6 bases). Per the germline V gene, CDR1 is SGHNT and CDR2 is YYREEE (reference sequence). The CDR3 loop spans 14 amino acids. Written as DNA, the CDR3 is TGCGCCAGCAGCTTGGACCAGGGGAATCGCGGCTACACCCTC. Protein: CASSLDQGNRGYTL.

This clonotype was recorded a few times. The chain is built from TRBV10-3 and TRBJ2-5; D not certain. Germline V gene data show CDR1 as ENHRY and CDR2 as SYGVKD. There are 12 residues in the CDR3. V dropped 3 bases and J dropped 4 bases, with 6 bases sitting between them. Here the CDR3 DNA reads TGTGCCATCAGTGAAGAACTAGAGACCCAGTACTTC. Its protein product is CAISEELETQYF.

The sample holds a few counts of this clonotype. CDR3 nucleotide sequence: TGTGCCACCGAGGGAGGGGGTGAGCAGTACTTC. This encodes CATEGGGEQYF. This chain joins TRBV13 and TRBJ2-7; D might be TRBD2 (7 bases). Trimming removed 10 bases from V and 7 bases from J, with 14 bases in between. CDR1 and CDR2 (germline): PRHDT, FYEKMQ (reference sequence). The CDR3 runs 11 residues.